The 19 T cell receptor beta chains below all came from one sample that was sequenced in a study of cytomegalovirus exposure and HLA in healthy donors. A multiplex PCR was run with 60 Vbeta primers and 13 Jbeta primers. This table comes from immunoSEQ multiplex PCR, and its TCRdb copy is limited to in-frame clones, with some not included. Altogether about 43,000 clones are present, approximately 75% being singletons, with the ten largest covering roughly 1.5%. The sequenced sample consisted of PBMCs. Receptor source: a man between 25 and 39 years old in good health and CMV-seronegative.

The rearrangement links TRBV27 to TRBJ1-2, with D tentatively TRBD1 (5 bases). Deletions cut 0 bases from V and 4 bases from J, with 15 bases between. CDR1 is MNHEY, CDR2 SMNVEV, per germline (reference sequence). CDR3 length: 16 amino acids. The CDR3 reads CASSLSARVAPYGYTF. The CDR3 DNA is TGTGCCAGCAGTTTATCGGCCAGGGTAGCCCCCTATGGCTACACCTTC.

This chain links TRBV4-3 with TRBJ2-1; 7 bases are a match to TRBD1. This CDR3 region has 17 residues. V gave up 1 base and J gave up 4 bases; unmatched junction bases: 10. Germline assignment: CDR1 LGHNA and CDR2 YSLEER. CDR3 coding DNA: TGCGCCAGCAGCCAAGGAATTTTAGGGGGCGAGTACAATGAGCAGTTCTTC. It specifies CASSQGILGGEYNEQFF.

This rearrangement joins TRBV19 to TRBJ1-2; the D gene is possibly TRBD1 (6 bases). Trimming shortened V by 2 bases and J by 0 bases, and 7 bases separated the two germline ends. This CDR3 spans 14 amino acids. Germline V gene sequence: CDR1 LNHDA, CDR2 SQIVND (reference sequence). CDR3 sequence: CASSITGTNYGYTF. CDR3 DNA sequence: TGTGCCAGTAGTATAACAGGGACTAACTATGGCTACACCTTC.

This clone has only one observation. The chain is built from TRBV29-1 and TRBJ2-7, with a possible D match to TRBD1 (6 bases). V was cut by 5 bases and J by 1 base, with 12 bases left in between. Germline V gene data show CDR1 as SQVTM and CDR2 as ANQGSEA. The CDR3 length is 13 residues. The CDR3 DNA sequence: TGCAGCGTTCACCCGACAGGTTCCTACGAGCAGTACTTC. Its translation: CSVHPTGSYEQYF.

This clone came up a few times. The sample has other DNA sequences that encode this CDR3 too. This sequence joins TRBV7-2 and TRBJ2-5; 10 bases agree with TRBD2. With 1 base clipped from V and 4 bases from J, the junction kept 0 bases outside the gene matches. CDR3 length: 14 amino acids. Germline loops: CDR1 SGHTA, CDR2 FQGNSA. CDR3 sequence: CASSLGLAGETQYF. CDR3 coding DNA: TGTGCCAGCAGCTTAGGACTAGCGGGAGAGACCCAGTACTTC.

The V call is TRBV11-2, the J call TRBJ2-5, with D perhaps matching TRBD2 (5 bases). The V gene's germline CDR1 is SGHAT and CDR2 FQNNGV. This CDR3 comprises 15 residues. Trimming pared 7 bases from V and 5 bases from J, leaving 20 bases between. CDR3 bases: TGTGCCAGCACCCTTAAACGAGGGCCAAGGGAGACCCAGTACTTC. As protein: CASTLKRGPRETQYF.

V is TRBV21-1 and J is TRBJ2-1; the DNA was not compared with TRBD2, the D call given in the table. TRBV21-1 is deemed a pseudogene. This CDR3 spans 21 amino acids. The CDR3, as DNA: TGTGCCAGCAGCAAAAGCCCTAGGGGACTAGCGGGACAGACGCCCTACAATGAGCAGTTCTTC. Translation: CASSKSPRGLAGQTPYNEQFF.

The chain is built from TRBV5-1 and TRBJ2-2, with D possibly matching TRBD2 (5 bases). The V gene's germline CDR1 is SGHRS and CDR2 YFSETQ. The CDR3 is made up of 15 amino acids. V was shortened by 4 bases and J by 2 bases, with 12 bases between the two germline ends. The CDR3 protein is CASSLGATNTGELFF. CDR3 bases: TGCGCCAGCAGCCTGGGAGCAACCAACACCGGGGAGCTGTTTTTT.

The rearrangement links TRBV28 to TRBJ2-7, with 8 bases fitting TRBD1. This CDR3 has 16 amino acids. Germline loops: CDR1 MDHEN, CDR2 SYDVKM. The junction had 14 bases not matched to a gene; V was cut back by 7 bases and J by 3 bases. The CDR3 loop reads CASKPEGTGDFYEQYF. In DNA, the CDR3 is TGTGCCAGCAAACCGGAGGGGACAGGCGACTTCTACGAGCAGTACTTC.

The rearrangement links TRBV6-1 to TRBJ2-7; 7 bases align to TRBD2. The germline gives CDR1 MNHNS, CDR2 SASEGT. Unmatched junction bases numbered 8, after V lost 1 base and J lost 5 bases. The CDR3 is 15 residues long. Written as DNA, the CDR3 is TGTGCCAGCAGTGAAGTCCTTGGCGGGAGAGACGAGCAGTACTTC. It specifies CASSEVLGGRDEQYF.

The rearrangement links TRBV2 to TRBJ2-7; D unresolved. The germline gives CDR1 SNHLY, CDR2 FYNNEI. This CDR3 region has 12 residues. V shed 6 bases and J shed 1 base, with 7 bases lying between them. CDR3 in DNA: TGTGCCAGCAGCGGAGAGTCCTACGAGCAGTACTTC. Translating it yields CASSGESYEQYF.

The chain uses TRBV14 and TRBJ1-2; possibly TRBD1 for D (5 bases). From germline, CDR1 is SGHDN and CDR2 FVKESK. Trimming cost V 0 bases and J 6 bases, with 17 bases left between them. CDR3 length: 16 residues. For the CDR3, the DNA is TGTGCCAGCAGCCAAGATAGTGGGCAGGCCAGGGATGGCTACACCTTC. Translated, it gives CASSQDSGQARDGYTF.

This sequence joins TRBV7-2 and TRBJ2-7, with D perhaps matching TRBD2 (5 bases). V was trimmed by 3 bases and J by 7 bases, leaving 13 bases between them. The CDR3 extends over 13 amino acids. Per germline, CDR1 SGHTA and CDR2 FQGNSA. This CDR3 reads CASSFTGIGEQYF. CDR3 DNA sequence: TGTGCCAGCAGCTTCACGGGAATAGGGGAGCAGTACTTC.

This rearrangement joins TRBV27 to TRBJ1-4, with D possibly being TRBD1 (6 bases). The CDR3 runs 14 residues. Germline loops: CDR1 MNHEY, CDR2 SMNVEV (reference sequence). The ends were cut back, 6 bases at V and 8 bases at J, with 16 bases in the middle. The CDR3 coding sequence is TGTGCCAGCAGGAAGGGGGGGGGCTTAGAAAAACTGTTTTTT. Its protein is CASRKGGGLEKLFF.

This clone occurred once. The chain couples TRBV7-6 to TRBJ1-1, with D unresolved. The CDR3 consists of 14 residues. Germline V lookup: CDR1 SGHVS, CDR2 FNYEAQ. V was clipped by 5 bases and J by 0 bases, with 10 bases between them. The CDR3 loop is CASSQEKMNTEAFF. The CDR3 nucleotides are TGTGCCAGCAGCCAAGAGAAGATGAACACTGAAGCTTTCTTT.

The chain couples TRBV2 to TRBJ1-4; 9 bases line up with TRBD1. Germline V lookup: CDR1 SNHLY, CDR2 FYNNEI. This CDR3 spans 12 amino acids. The J segment lost 16 bases and the V segment lost 10 bases, leaving 13 bases of the junction unmatched. In DNA, the CDR3 is TGTGCCACCCAGGACAGGGGACCGGGGCAGTTTTTT. Its protein product is CATQDRGPGQFF.

V gene TRBV19 combines with J gene TRBJ2-7; D possibly corresponds to TRBD2 (6 bases). Looked up from germline, CDR1 is LNHDA and CDR2 is SQIVND (reference sequence). The V end lost 7 bases, the J end lost 5 bases, and 15 bases lay between the germline ends. The CDR3 consists of 13 residues. The CDR3 DNA is TGTGCCAGTATAATCCGGGGGAGGCACGAGCAGTACTTC. Encoded protein: CASIIRGRHEQYF.

This rearrangement joins TRBV4-1 to TRBJ2-5; D call uncertain. The length of the CDR3 is 13 residues. Germline V gives CDR1 MGHRA, CDR2 YSYEKL. V dropped 4 bases and J dropped 4 bases, with 10 bases sitting between them. The CDR3: CASSPTRRETQYF. DNA of the CDR3: TGCGCCAGCAGCCCGACCAGGCGAGAGACCCAGTACTTC.

The chain recombines TRBV10-3 with TRBJ1-2, with a weak D call TRBD1 (6 bases). CDR3 size: 15 residues. V was shortened by 0 bases and J by 3 bases, with 11 bases between the two germline ends. Germline V gene data show CDR1 as ENHRY and CDR2 as SYGVKD. The CDR3 DNA sequence: TGTGCCATCAGTGAGTCTGGGGGCGCCGACTATGGCTACACCTTC. Translation: CAISESGGADYGYTF.